One and the same sample provided the 27 T cell receptor beta chains below, sequenced in a study of CD8 T cells in acute hepatitis C reinfection. Measured with immunoSEQ multiplex PCR; TCRdb has only the in-frame clones, and not every one. The table includes 30,000 to 40,000 clones, roughly 88% detected once. The time point here: naive CD8 control sorted from an acute-time-point sample. Input material: naive CD8+ T cells from PBMCs. All receptors derive from a woman under 30 who spontaneously cleared hepatitis C infection.

V gene TRBV27 combines with J gene TRBJ2-7; 7 nucleotides agree with TRBD1. The CDR3 is made up of 13 amino acids. Germline trimming cut 5 bases from V and 9 bases from J; bases unmatched to any gene: 10. Germline CDR1 MNHEY, CDR2 SMNVEV (reference sequence). The CDR3 region has the DNA TGTGCCAGCAGTGATCAGGGGGAATTGTGGCAGTACTTC. As protein: CASSDQGELWQYF.

This chain uses TRBV30 with TRBJ2-7, with 9 bases fitting TRBD2. This CDR3 contains 14 residues. CDR1 is GTSNPN and CDR2 is SVGIG in the germline V gene (reference sequence). With 3 bases clipped from V and 7 bases from J, the junction kept 10 bases outside the gene matches. In nucleotides, the CDR3 is TGTGCCTGGAGCCCCCTCGGACTAGCGTCTGAGCAGTACTTC. This translates into CAWSPLGLASEQYF.

The chain carries TRBV6-4 and TRBJ2-1; D is possibly TRBD2 (6 bases). The CDR3 is 13 amino acids. V gave up 3 bases and J gave up 8 bases, with 11 bases separating them. CDR1 is MRHNA and CDR2 is SNTAGT in the germline V gene. DNA for the CDR3: TGTGCCAGCAGTGAAACTAGCTTCCATGAGCAGTTCTTC. This sequence encodes CASSETSFHEQFF.

Only one count was recorded for this clone. This chain joins TRBV13 and TRBJ2-1; D unresolved. The V and J ends lost 6 bases and 2 bases respectively, with 17 bases between them. Germline loops: CDR1 PRHDT, CDR2 FYEKMQ (reference sequence). The CDR3 consists of 16 residues. The CDR3, as DNA: TGTGCCAGCAGTTACCCCGCCCAGTGGGCCTACAATGAGCAGTTCTTC. Encoded protein: CASSYPAQWAYNEQFF.

The table lists this clone with a count of one. The V call is TRBV29-1, the J call TRBJ1-3; 8 bases agree with TRBD1. This CDR3 spans 13 amino acids. CDR1 SQVTM and CDR2 ANQGSEA come from the germline V gene. Losses at the gene ends were 7 bases for V and 0 bases for J; bases not matched to a gene: 2. The CDR3 DNA reads TGCAGCGGGGGACAGGCCTCTGGAAACACCATATATTTT. Translating it yields CSGGQASGNTIYF.

This clone has a single count. The J gene is TRBJ2-1, the V gene TRBV19, with 13 bases identical to TRBD2. Germline CDR1 LNHDA, CDR2 SQIVND (reference sequence). J gave up 9 bases and V 2 bases, and 10 bases lay outside the gene matches. The CDR3 totals 17 residues. CDR3 DNA sequence: TGTGCCAGTAGTATAAGGCGGAGGACTAGCGGGAGTATTGAGCAGTTCTTC. Translated, it gives CASSIRRRTSGSIEQFF.

The chain carries TRBV2 and TRBJ2-3; 10 bases align to TRBD1. Trimming at V came to 8 bases and at J to 2 bases, leaving 13 bases not matched to a gene. Germline V gene data show CDR1 as SNHLY and CDR2 as FYNNEI. The CDR3 has 17 residues. CDR3 bases: TGTGCCAGCCTGGGACAGGGGAATCAGAAACCCACAGATACGCAGTATTTT. This translates into CASLGQGNQKPTDTQYF.

As regards this clone: One end of the junction varies from germline; a read error may be responsible. The chain links TRBV6-4 to TRBJ2-7, with D hard to call. The CDR3 extends over 9 amino acids. Germline loops: CDR1 MRHNA, CDR2 SNTAGT. Here the CDR3 reads CATSNEQYF. The CDR3 DNA reads TGTGCCACCTCCAACGAGCAGTACTTC.

On this clone: A junction boundary mismatches the germline segment, possibly from a read error. DNA for the CDR3: TGTGCCAGCAGTTTGGAGTATCGGGGCGTCGCAGATACGCAGTATTTT. Residues: CASSLEYRGVADTQYF. V usage is TRBV5-4 and J usage is TRBJ2-3; TRBD1 or TRBD2 may be the D gene (5 bases each). The germline V gene has CDR1 SGHNT and CDR2 YYREEE (reference sequence). The CDR3 contains 16 residues.

The chain has TRBV9 and TRBJ2-1; 7 bases line up with TRBD1. Trimming at V came to 2 bases and at J to 7 bases, leaving 9 bases not matched to a gene. The CDR3 totals 15 residues. The germline V gene has CDR1 SGDLS and CDR2 YYNGEE. CDR3: CASSVLRDSGNEQFF. CDR3 coding DNA: TGTGCCAGCAGCGTCCTACGGGACAGTGGGAATGAGCAGTTCTTC.

The CDR3 DNA follows: TGTGCCAGCAGCTCCCTCTCGGGCGGGAGCTACGAGCAGTACTTC. Translating it yields CASSSLSGGSYEQYF. The chain recombines TRBV11-2 with TRBJ2-7; 7 nucleotides line up with TRBD2. The CDR3 is 15 residues long. From germline, CDR1 is SGHAT and CDR2 FQNNGV. V trimming: 4 bases; J trimming: 3 bases; junction bases outside the gene matches: 9.

The rearrangement uses TRBV14 and TRBJ2-1, with D possibly being TRBD1 or TRBD2 (5 bases each). CDR3 length: 13 amino acids. The germline gives CDR1 SGHDN, CDR2 FVKESK. Trimming took 1 base from V and 10 from J, leaving 11 bases between them. This CDR3 is CASSQVGAGEQFF. DNA for the CDR3: TGTGCCAGCAGCCAAGTGGGAGCAGGGGAGCAGTTCTTC.

A few counts support this clone. The chain recombines TRBV25-1 with TRBJ1-1; D is uncertain. In germline, CDR1 is MGHDK, CDR2 SYGVNS. CDR3 length equals 14 residues. Trimming removed 5 bases from V and 0 bases from J, with 10 bases in between. CDR3 region: CASSMTRMNTEAFF. The CDR3 coding sequence is TGTGCCAGCAGTATGACACGTATGAACACTGAAGCTTTCTTT. Together with reference TRBV25-1 and TRBJ1-1, the CDR3 gives the full variable domain: EADIYQTPRYLVIGTGKKITLECSQTMGHDKMYWYQQDPGMELHLIHYSYGVNSTEKGDLSSESTVSRIRTEHFPLTLESARPSHTSQYLCASSMTRMNTEAFFGQGTRLTVV.

The J gene is TRBJ1-1, the V gene TRBV12-5; D gene uncertain. V dropped 7 bases and J dropped 0 bases, with 27 bases sitting between them. The CDR3 contains 19 residues. Germline V gene lookup returns CDR1 LGHNT and CDR2 FRNRAP. CDR3 in DNA: TGTGCTAGTGTATTCGGGGTGGAGTCCATGAGTACCTTGAACACTGAAGCTTTCTTT. Translation gives CASVFGVESMSTLNTEAFF.

The chain recombines TRBV25-1 with TRBJ2-7; no clear D. The CDR3 loop spans 16 amino acids. Germline V gene sequence: CDR1 MGHDK, CDR2 SYGVNS. The V end was cut by 8 bases, the J end by 0 bases, with 20 bases between. CDR3 protein: CASREENYSISYEQYF. As DNA, the CDR3 is TGTGCCAGCCGCGAGGAGAACTATTCAATCTCCTACGAGCAGTACTTC.

The J gene is TRBJ2-1, the V gene TRBV7-2, with D perhaps assigned TRBD1 or TRBD2 (5 bases each). The ends were cut back, 2 bases at V and 5 bases at J, with 16 bases in the middle. Germline CDR1 and CDR2: SGHTA and FQGNSA. There are 16 residues in the CDR3. The CDR3 spells CASSLIGTVPNNEQFF. DNA for the CDR3: TGTGCCAGCAGCTTAATTGGGACGGTACCGAACAATGAGCAGTTCTTC.

This clone has only one observation. DNA of the CDR3: TGTGCCAGCAGCGAGGGAGGCACCGGGGAGCTGTTTTTT. This sequence encodes CASSEGGTGELFF. The chain joins TRBV9 to TRBJ2-2, with a weak D call TRBD2 (6 bases). CDR1 is SGDLS and CDR2 is YYNGEE in the germline V gene. The CDR3 runs to 13 residues. V was clipped by 3 bases and J by 4 bases, with 7 bases between them.

This chain uses TRBV5-4 with TRBJ1-2; TRBD1 agrees at 7 bases. The CDR3 spans 15 residues. The V segment lost 0 bases and the J segment 7 bases; nucleotides outside the gene matches: 9. From germline, CDR1 is SGHNT and CDR2 YYREEE (reference sequence). The CDR3 loop reads CASSLVAKGAAGYTF. CDR3 nucleotides: TGTGCCAGCAGCTTGGTTGCTAAGGGGGCGGCTGGCTACACCTTC.

CDR3 bases: TGTGCCAGCAGGGGGGGTAGCCCCGGCCCTGAAGCTTTCTTT. It codes for CASRGGSPGPEAFF. V usage is TRBV6-1 and J usage is TRBJ1-1; D may be TRBD1 (5 bases). CDR1 MNHNS and CDR2 SASEGT come from the germline V gene. V lost 6 bases, J lost 6 bases, and 17 bases lay in between. The CDR3 consists of 14 residues.

This chain joins TRBV6-6 and TRBJ2-5; TRBD2 agrees at 13 bases. Germline V lookup: CDR1 MNHNY, CDR2 SVGAGI (reference sequence). The CDR3 runs to 16 residues. V trimming: 6 bases; J trimming: 5 bases; junction bases outside the gene matches: 9. CDR3 region: CASSLWTSGRGETQYF. The CDR3 coding sequence is TGTGCCAGCAGCCTTTGGACTAGCGGGAGAGGGGAGACCCAGTACTTC.

This clone has only a few counts. The V gene is TRBV7-9, the J gene TRBJ1-3, with unresolved D. The CDR3 is made up of 14 amino acids. From germline, CDR1 is SEHNR and CDR2 FQNEAQ (reference sequence). V was trimmed by 4 bases and J by 0 bases, leaving 7 bases between them. The CDR3 coding sequence is TGTGCCAGCAGCTCCCGATCCTCTGGAAACACCATATATTTT. It encodes CASSSRSSGNTIYF.

V is TRBV25-1 and J is TRBJ2-1; 14 nucleotides agree with TRBD2. From germline, CDR1 is MGHDK and CDR2 SYGVNS. V shed 3 bases and J 0 bases; nucleotides not matched to a gene: 4. CDR3 length: 18 amino acids. The CDR3 protein is CASSDRGLAGDSYNEQFF. CDR3 DNA: TGTGCCAGCAGTGATAGGGGACTAGCGGGGGACTCCTACAATGAGCAGTTCTTC.

The chain has TRBV19 and TRBJ2-5, with unresolved D. This CDR3 contains 14 residues. V was cut by 3 bases and J by 1 base, with 9 bases left in between. CDR1 LNHDA and CDR2 SQIVND come from the germline V gene (reference sequence). CDR3 DNA sequence: TGTGCCAGTAGTATTTATCTGGCCCAAGAGACCCAGTACTTC. Translated, it gives CASSIYLAQETQYF.

V gene TRBV4-1 combines with J gene TRBJ2-6; TRBD2 matches 9 bases. J gave up 0 bases and V 0 bases, and 6 bases lay outside the gene matches. This CDR3 comprises 19 residues. The germline gives CDR1 MGHRA, CDR2 YSYEKL. This CDR3 is CASSQDKLAGYSGANVLTF. The DNA of the CDR3 is TGCGCCAGCAGCCAAGATAAGCTAGCGGGGTACTCTGGGGCCAACGTCCTGACTTTC.

The rearrangement joins TRBV7-8 to TRBJ2-5; 10 nucleotides line up with TRBD2. The J call is in doubt because the DNA end fits TRBJ2-7 better. The CDR3 consists of 15 residues. Germline CDR1 reads SGHVS; CDR2 reads FQNEAQ. CDR3 sequence (DNA): TGTGCCAGCAGCTTAGAGGCTAGCGGGAGTTACGAGCAGTACTTC. It encodes CASSLEASGSYEQYF.

This sequence joins TRBV7-6 and TRBJ1-4; 10 bases are shared with TRBD1. The CDR3 is made up of 14 amino acids. Germline V gene lookup returns CDR1 SGHVS and CDR2 FNYEAQ. The V segment lost 3 bases and the J segment 7 bases; nucleotides outside the gene matches: 2. The CDR3, as DNA: TGTGCCAGCAGCTTCGGGACAGGGGTTGAAAAACTGTTTTTT. It translates to CASSFGTGVEKLFF.

V and J are TRBV29-1 and TRBJ2-7; 8 bases match TRBD2. The CDR3 sequence is 17 residues long. The germline V gene has CDR1 SQVTM and CDR2 ANQGSEA. In nucleotides, the CDR3 is TGCATAAAGTGCCTGCAAAGCGGGAGTTGTCGCGCCTACGAGCAGTACTTC. Its translation: CIKCLQSGSCRAYEQYF.